A selection of T cell receptor beta chains follows, all from one sample in a study of CD8 T cells in ankylosing spondylitis. One entry per CDR3 protein, called by TCRdb with MiXCR from the 5' RACE reads. The repertoire holds some 85,000 distinct CDR3 sequences, with roughly 10% as singletons. Specimen: blood, either unsorted or a sorted T cell fraction (not recorded which). The origin of the receptors is a male donor with ankylosing spondylitis. The CDR3 runs from the conserved cysteine through the conserved F or W. D genes are given only for firm matches. Size tells how often a clone was seen (once, few, many) or the class of an expanded clone, and some rows leave it out.

abundance	d_gene	j_gene	v_gene	CDR3aa	CDR3nt
few	TRBD1	TRBJ1-5	TRBV7-9	CASSLGGTGGFQPQHF	TGTGCCAGCAGCTTAGGGGGGACAGGGGGTTTCCAGCCCCAGCATTTT
many	TRBD2	TRBJ2-1	TRBV27	CASSLSAGTSVDEQFF	TGTGCCAGCAGTTTATCCGCCGGGACTAGTGTCGATGAGCAGTTCTTC
few	TRBD2	TRBJ2-5	TRBV20-1	CSASGLAGPSGFGQETQYF	TGCAGTGCTAGTGGACTAGCGGGCCCGTCAGGTTTCGGCCAAGAGACCCAGTACTTC
NA	NA	TRBJ2-1	TRBV11-2	CASNPREAYNEQFF	TGTGCCAGCAACCCCCGTGAGGCCTACAATGAGCAGTTCTTC
many	NA	TRBJ2-3	TRBV9	CASSPPSTDTQYF	TGTGCCAGCTCCCCCCCTAGCACAGATACGCAGTATTTT
many	NA	TRBJ1-1	TRBV12-3/TRBV12-4	CASQLGGTTEAFF	TGTGCCAGCCAGTTAGGAGGCACCACTGAAGCTTTCTTT
many	NA	TRBJ1-2	TRBV5-1	CASSPRQDSGYTF	TGCGCCAGCAGCCCGCGACAGGATTCGGGCTACACCTTC
few	NA	TRBJ2-2	TRBV12-3/TRBV12-4	CASNTQELTANTGELFF	TGTGCCAGCAATACACAGGAATTAACCGCGAACACCGGGGAGCTGTTTTTT
NA	NA	TRBJ2-2	TRBV7-8	CASSLYRGNTGELFF	TGTGCCAGCAGCTTATACCGGGGGAACACCGGGGAGCTGTTTTTT
many	TRBD1	TRBJ2-1	TRBV29-1	CSVDQGAAYNEQFF	TGCAGCGTTGATCAGGGGGCCGCATACAATGAGCAGTTCTTC
few	NA	TRBJ1-2	TRBV7-6	CASSLGLPEGYTF	TGTGCCAGCAGCTTAGGCCTCCCGGAAGGCTACACCTTC
few	TRBD1	TRBJ2-1	TRBV7-2	CASSFGQGVYNEQFF	TGTGCCAGCAGCTTTGGACAGGGGGTATACAATGAGCAGTTCTTC
many	NA	TRBJ2-1	TRBV20-1	CSARDPYWEGNEQFF	TGCAGTGCTAGAGATCCCTACTGGGAAGGCAATGAGCAGTTCTTC
few	NA	TRBJ2-5	TRBV13	CASSLFTEGETQYF	TGTGCCAGCAGCTTATTTACAGAGGGGGAGACCCAGTACTTC
NA	NA	TRBJ2-1	TRBV2	CASSEGRGVHEQFF	TGTGCCAGCAGTGAGGGACGCGGGGTCCATGAGCAGTTCTTC
NA	TRBD2	TRBJ2-7	TRBV20-1	CSARKLAGYNYEQYF	TGCAGTGCTAGAAAACTAGCGGGATATAACTACGAGCAGTACTTC
many	NA	TRBJ1-1	TRBV20-1	CSARVRGGTEAFF	TGCAGTGCTAGAGTACGAGGGGGCACTGAAGCTTTCTTT
many	NA	TRBJ2-2	TRBV7-9	CASAFPGMGNTGELFF	TGTGCCAGCGCTTTCCCTGGGATGGGGAACACCGGGGAGCTGTTTTTT
few	NA	TRBJ2-1	TRBV7-6	CASSALRPGGFYNEQFF	TGTGCCAGCAGCGCACTTCGTCCTGGGGGGTTCTACAATGAGCAGTTCTTC
NA	NA	TRBJ2-1	TRBV5-6	CASSSWTGRTGYNEPFF	TGTGCCAGCAGTTCTTGGACGGGGAGGACGGGATACAATGAGCCGTTCTTC
NA	TRBD1	TRBJ1-4	TRBV13	CASSTGTGQQKLFF	TGTGCCAGCAGCACTGGGACAGGGCAGCAAAAACTGTTTTTT
few	NA	TRBJ2-7	TRBV7-8	CASSPRGEAVTYEQYF	TGTGCCAGCAGCCCCCGAGGGGAGGCGGTAACCTACGAGCAGTACTTC
many	TRBD2	TRBJ2-1	TRBV6-4	CATKPIAGGARNEQFF	TGTGCCACCAAACCTATAGCGGGAGGGGCACGGAATGAGCAGTTCTTC
few	TRBD2	TRBJ2-6	TRBV5-1	CASSLEGTSVISGANVLTF	TGCGCCAGCAGCTTGGAGGGGACTAGCGTCATCTCTGGGGCCAACGTCCTGACTTTC
few	NA	TRBJ2-3	TRBV6-2/TRBV6-3	CASSYWLVASTDTQYF	TGTGCCAGCAGTTACTGGCTAGTCGCTAGCACAGATACGCAGTATTTT
many	NA	TRBJ1-2	TRBV7-8	CASSLGGFSGYTF	TGTGCCAGCAGCTTAGGGGGTTTTAGTGGCTACACCTTC
many	NA	TRBJ2-2	TRBV24-1	CATSDFPGTTNTGELFF	TGTGCCACCAGTGATTTTCCCGGGACCACGAACACCGGGGAGCTGTTTTTT
many	TRBD1	TRBJ1-2	TRBV12-3/TRBV12-4	CASRSKGAPVFGYTF	TGTGCCAGCAGATCTAAGGGGGCGCCAGTATTTGGCTACACCTTC
NA	NA	TRBJ1-1	TRBV12-3/TRBV12-4	CASSLFPPLGEDTEAFF	TGTGCCAGCAGTTTATTCCCTCCATTGGGCGAGGACACTGAAGCTTTCTTT
many	NA	TRBJ1-1	TRBV11-2	CASRGWGESGNTEAFF	TGTGCCAGTAGGGGATGGGGGGAATCCGGGAACACTGAAGCTTTCTTT
many	NA	TRBJ2-6	TRBV4-2	CASSLNSHSGANVLTF	TGTGCCAGCAGCCTTAACAGCCACTCTGGGGCCAACGTCCTGACTTTC
few	NA	TRBJ2-5	TRBV27	CASSPGLRSETQYF	TGTGCCAGCAGTCCCGGCCTCCGGTCGGAGACCCAGTACTTC
NA	TRBD1	TRBJ2-5	TRBV11-3	CASSHRDSRGGETQYF	TGTGCCAGCAGCCACCGGGACAGTAGGGGCGGGGAGACCCAGTACTTC
few	NA	TRBJ1-1	TRBV16	CASSREDTEAFF	TGTGCCAGCAGCCGGGAGGACACTGAAGCTTTCTTT
few	NA	TRBJ2-1	TRBV20-1	CSARGTPPYNEQFF	TGCAGTGCTCGGGGGACACCCCCCTACAATGAGCAGTTCTTC
NA	TRBD2	TRBJ2-5	TRBV7-9	CASSQLAGIKETQYF	TGTGCCAGCAGCCAACTAGCGGGAATAAAAGAGACCCAGTACTTC
few	NA	TRBJ2-2	TRBV21-1	CASSKEDGRVTGELFF	TGTGCCAGCAGCAAAGAGGATGGGCGGGTAACCGGGGAGCTGTTTTTT
many	NA	TRBJ2-1	TRBV9	CASSVALASPYNEQFF	TGTGCCAGCAGCGTAGCGCTAGCCTCCCCCTACAATGAGCAGTTCTTC
few	TRBD1	TRBJ1-5	TRBV3-1	CASSQGPTGDSNQPQHF	TGTGCCAGCAGCCAGGGACCGACAGGGGATAGCAATCAGCCCCAGCATTTT
many	TRBD1	TRBJ1-1	TRBV5-6	CASSSPIRQGPNTEAFF	TGTGCCAGCAGCTCGCCCATCCGACAGGGCCCGAACACTGAAGCTTTCTTT
many	NA	TRBJ2-7	TRBV6-2/TRBV6-3	CASSSPGSSFYEQYF	TGTGCCAGCAGTTCACCCGGCTCAAGCTTCTACGAGCAGTACTTC
NA	NA	TRBJ1-3	TRBV4-1	CASSHTPAELTIYF	TGCGCCAGCAGCCACACACCGGCAGAGCTCACCATATATTTT
few	NA	TRBJ2-1	TRBV6-1	CASSELRGPSYNEQFF	TGTGCCAGCAGTGAATTGAGGGGACCCTCCTACAATGAGCAGTTCTTC
many	TRBD2	TRBJ2-1	TRBV20-1	CSASKAGGIDEQFF	TGCAGTGCTAGCAAAGCGGGAGGGATCGATGAGCAGTTCTTC
NA	NA	TRBJ2-1	TRBV2	CASSGPDLGDEQFF	TGTGCCAGCAGTGGGCCAGACTTGGGGGATGAGCAGTTCTTC
NA	NA	TRBJ2-7	TRBV19	CASSSRDLAIYEQYF	TGTGCCAGTAGTTCCCGGGACTTAGCGATCTACGAGCAGTACTTC
many	TRBD2	TRBJ2-1	TRBV20-1	CSAAWTSGRGNEQFF	TGCAGTGCTGCCTGGACTAGCGGGAGGGGTAATGAGCAGTTCTTC
many	NA	TRBJ2-6	TRBV21-1	CASSPHDSSGANVLTF	TGTGCCAGCAGCCCCCACGACAGTTCTGGGGCCAACGTCCTGACTTTC
many	NA	TRBJ2-1	TRBV14	CASSQGNLNEQFF	TGTGCCAGCAGCCAAGGGAATTTAAATGAGCAGTTCTTC
NA	TRBD2	TRBJ2-1	TRBV19	CASSMSGSAYNEQFF	TGTGCCAGTAGTATGAGCGGGAGCGCCTACAATGAGCAGTTCTTC
few	NA	TRBJ2-2	TRBV19	CASIAAGQTLGELFF	TGTGCCAGTATAGCGGCAGGCCAAACTCTCGGGGAGCTGTTTTTT
few	NA	TRBJ2-3	TRBV11-2	CASSSGLGGRWADTQYF	TGTGCCAGCAGCTCAGGTCTCGGCGGACGTTGGGCAGATACGCAGTATTTT
few	NA	TRBJ2-1	TRBV19	CASRGGDLYNEQFF	TGTGCCAGTAGAGGCGGGGACCTTTACAATGAGCAGTTCTTC
many	NA	TRBJ2-7	TRBV27	CASSPRLVPNPYEQYF	TGTGCCAGCAGTCCCCGACTAGTTCCGAATCCCTACGAGCAGTACTTC
NA	NA	TRBJ2-2	TRBV27	CASRPLSNTGELFF	TGTGCCAGCAGACCCCTATCTAACACCGGGGAGCTGTTTTTT